This passage covers 5 T cell receptor beta chains from one sample sequenced in a study of blood T cell repertoires in COVID-19. Produced via immunoSEQ multiplex PCR; TCRdb's table is partial and in-frame only. The sample has hundreds of thousands of clones; approximately 81% are singletons. Sequenced: peripheral blood. Receptors originate from a woman over 75 with active or convalescent COVID-19.

The gene calls are TRBV24-1 and TRBJ2-3, with 11 nucleotides matching TRBD2. Germline V lookup: CDR1 KGHDR, CDR2 SFDVKD. With V trimmed by 4 bases and J by 6 bases, 17 bases remained unmatched. The CDR3 is 19 residues long. This CDR3 is CATSDTTDTLAGARDTQYF. The CDR3 DNA reads as TGTGCCACCAGTGACACGACGGACACACTAGCGGGGGCCCGGGATACGCAGTATTTT.

The chain recombines TRBV18 with TRBJ1-5; D is uncertain. V lost 2 bases and J 3 bases, leaving 8 bases between the germline ends. The CDR3 has 14 amino acids. Germline lookup yields CDR1 KGHSH and CDR2 LQKENI. The chain's CDR3 is CASSPGRTNQPQHF. CDR3 DNA: TGTGCCAGCTCACCAGGGAGAACCAATCAGCCCCAGCATTTT.

This clone was picked up one time. The chain employs TRBV7-2 and TRBJ1-1; no firm D call. The CDR3 covers 16 residues. V lost 5 bases to trimming and J lost 7 bases, with 23 bases between them. CDR1 and CDR2 (germline): SGHTA, FQGNSA. This CDR3 is CASSRNPSGAGGEAFF. CDR3 nucleotides: TGTGCCAGCAGCCGCAACCCCTCGGGAGCAGGTGGTGAAGCTTTCTTT.

This chain joins TRBV23-1 and TRBJ1-1; D not certain. TRBV23-1 is an open reading frame whose function is uncertain. CDR3 length: 10 residues. Deletions cut 8 bases from V and 10 bases from J, with 11 bases between. DNA of the CDR3: TGCGCCAGCCTTTTAAATAGAGCTTTCTTT. It codes for CASLLNRAFF.

The chain is built from TRBV5-8 and TRBJ2-2; 7 bases line up with TRBD2. Germline V gives CDR1 SGHTS, CDR2 YDEGEE. CDR3 length: 17 residues. Trimming cost V 0 bases and J 4 bases; bases outside gene matches: 9. The CDR3 is CASSLVGGSSRTGELFF. In DNA form, the CDR3 reads TGTGCCAGCAGCTTGGTCGGCGGGAGCTCTCGCACCGGGGAGCTGTTTTTT. The full variable domain, rest sourced from reference TRBV5-8 and TRBJ2-2, is EAGVTQSPTHLIKTRGQQATLRCSPISGHTSVYWYQQALGLGLQFLLWYDEGEERNRGNFPPRFSGRQFPNYSSELNVNALELEDSALYLCASSLVGGSSRTGELFFGEGSRLTVL.